The following is a T cell receptor (beta chain) sequence with its context. Together with a sample-barcoded 5' primer, a J-beta primer mix was included in a second PCR lasting about 6 to 12 cycles. TCRdb re-analysed the 5' RACE reads in MiXCR, keeping a single row per CDR3 protein. The sample includes roughly 800,000 distinct CDR3 sequences, more than 20% of them seen just once. The data stem from a study of blood T cells in healthy people across ages. The sample was also linked to a second study, of T cells of mothers and their children. From that report: Overlap in related mother-child pairs always slightly exceeded unrelated pairs, never significantly.

The sample taken for sequencing was blood. The TCR comes from a boy between 10 and 17 years old in good health.

The CDR3 DNA is TGTGCCAGCAGTACGACAGGGATCGATGGCTACACCTTC. Its translation: CASSTTGIDGYTF. The rearrangement uses TRBV12-3 or TRBV12-4 and TRBJ1-2, with 7 bases that match TRBD1. V lost 5 bases and J lost 6; bases outside the gene matches: 6. This CDR3 is 13 amino acids long.